One and the same sample provided the 12 T cell receptor beta chains below, sequenced in a study of shared clonotypes between healthy human individuals. Profiling relied on immunoSEQ multiplex PCR, and the TCRdb table lists in-frame clones only, not all of them. The table has about 2.2 million clones, around 93% seen once. Naive CD8 cells, CD45RO-negative and positively selected for CCR7, excluded terminally differentiated effector memory CD45RA+ cells. Input material: naive CD8+ T cells from PBMCs. Every receptor here comes from a man aged 18 to 30 in good health. Some clones in this sample may be carry-over from other donors' samples.

This clone has more than one count but fewer than ten. CDR3 DNA sequence: TGTGCCAGCAGCCACTCCGGGACGATCTACGAGCAGTACTTC. This codes for CASSHSGTIYEQYF. V usage is TRBV14 and J usage is TRBJ2-7; tentatively, D is TRBD1 or TRBD2 (5 bases each). CDR3 length: 14 residues. Trimming took off 3 bases at V and 3 bases at J, with 12 bases between the two ends. Germline loops: CDR1 SGHDN, CDR2 FVKESK.

This chain links TRBV6-1 with TRBJ2-7; possibly TRBD1 for D (6 bases). Germline CDR1 reads MNHNS; CDR2 reads SASEGT. This CDR3 has 14 residues. V dropped 4 bases and J dropped 2 bases, with 12 bases sitting between them. The CDR3, as DNA: TGTGCCAGCAGTGGAACAGGGTTCCCCTACGAGCAGTACTTC. Translation gives CASSGTGFPYEQYF.

The chain combines TRBV7-9 with TRBJ2-7, with no clear D. The CDR3 is made up of 12 amino acids. From germline, CDR1 is SEHNR and CDR2 FQNEAQ (reference sequence). Trimming left V 3 bases short and J 4 bases short, with 7 bases between. In DNA form, the CDR3 reads TGTGCCAGCAGCTTCGTTATGTACGAGCAGTACTTC. Translation gives CASSFVMYEQYF.

The CDR3 protein is CASSPLLAGDADTQYF. CDR3 DNA sequence: TGTGCCAGTAGTCCCCTCCTAGCGGGAGATGCAGATACGCAGTATTTT. The rearrangement joins TRBV19 to TRBJ2-3, with TRBD2 identical over 10 bases. This CDR3 contains 16 residues. Germline V gene data show CDR1 as LNHDA and CDR2 as SQIVND (reference sequence). The ends lost 5 bases at V and 4 bases at J; junction bases unmatched: 9.

The rearrangement links TRBV15 to TRBJ1-2; D is possibly TRBD1 (6 bases). Between the trimmed V and J ends, which lost 1 base and 4 bases, there was a span of 16 bases. The CDR3 spans 16 residues. Germline CDR1 LNHNV, CDR2 YYDKDF (reference sequence). CDR3 sequence reads: CATSRGNGDNIYGYTF. The CDR3 DNA follows: TGTGCCACCAGCAGAGGGAATGGGGACAACATCTATGGCTACACCTTC. Drawing the rest from reference TRBV15 and TRBJ1-2, the complete variable domain is DAMVIQNPRYQVTQFGKPVTLSCSQTLNHNVMYWYQQKSSQAPKLLFHYYDKDFNNEADTPDNFQSRRPNTSFCFLDIRSPGLGDTAMYLCATSRGNGDNIYGYTFGSGTRLTVV.

The CDR3 spells CASSLTRLAVYNEQFF. CDR3 sequence (DNA): TGTGCCAGCAGCTTAACCCGACTAGCGGTCTACAATGAGCAGTTCTTC. The gene calls are TRBV11-2 and TRBJ2-1; TRBD2 matches 9 bases. This CDR3 contains 16 residues. In germline, CDR1 is SGHAT, CDR2 FQNNGV. The trim removed 2 bases at V and 3 bases at J, leaving 5 bases unmatched. The whole variable domain, filled in from reference TRBV11-2 and TRBJ2-1, reads EAGVAQSPRYKIIEKRQSVAFWCNPISGHATLYWYQQILGQGPKLLIQFQNNGVVDDSQLPKDRFSAERLKGVDSTLKIQPAKLEDSAVYLCASSLTRLAVYNEQFFGPGTRLTVL.

The V and J genes are TRBV7-8 and TRBJ2-1, with unresolved D. The CDR3 extends over 13 amino acids. CDR1 and CDR2 (germline): SGHVS, FQNEAQ. V lost 0 bases, J lost 7 bases, and 7 bases lay in between. The CDR3 loop is CASSLAHPNEQFF. CDR3 in DNA: TGTGCCAGCAGCTTAGCGCACCCGAATGAGCAGTTCTTC. The full variable domain, with the rest looked up from reference TRBV7-8 and TRBJ2-1, is GAGVSQSPRYKVAKRGQDVALRCDPISGHVSLFWYQQALGQGPEFLTYFQNEAQLDKSGLPSDRFFAERPEGSVSTLKIQRTQQEDSAVYLCASSLAHPNEQFFGPGTRLTVL.

The rearrangement joins TRBV7-9 to TRBJ2-7; unclear D gene. This CDR3 has 14 residues. In germline, CDR1 is SEHNR, CDR2 FQNEAQ (reference sequence). V gave up 0 bases and J gave up 3 bases, with 9 bases separating them. CDR3 region: CASSLAFPGYEQYF. The DNA of the CDR3 is TGTGCCAGCAGCTTAGCGTTCCCGGGCTACGAGCAGTACTTC. The complete variable domain, with remaining parts taken from reference TRBV7-9 and TRBJ2-7, reads DTGVSQNPRHKITKRGQNVTFRCDPISEHNRLYWYRQTLGQGPEFLTYFQNEAQLEKSRLLSDRFSAERPKGSFSTLEIQRTEQGDSAMYLCASSLAFPGYEQYFGPGTRLTVT.

The chain couples TRBV9 to TRBJ2-3; perhaps TRBD2 as D (6 bases). The length of the CDR3 is 14 residues. Trimming pared 7 bases from V and 6 bases from J, leaving 18 bases between. The germline gives CDR1 SGDLS, CDR2 YYNGEE. The CDR3 DNA reads as TGTGCCAGCGGTGGTCCGGGAGTCTCGGATACGCAGTATTTT. This sequence encodes CASGGPGVSDTQYF.

CDR3 sequence reads: CASSPGTALPTNYGYTF. The CDR3 DNA follows: TGTGCCAGCAGCCCTGGGACGGCCCTCCCTACTAACTATGGCTACACCTTC. This chain links TRBV7-2 with TRBJ1-2, with TRBD1 as a possible D gene (5 bases). Germline V gene data show CDR1 as SGHTA and CDR2 as FQGNSA. This CDR3 region has 17 residues. The V and J ends lost 5 bases and 0 bases respectively, with 19 bases between them.

The chain joins TRBV13 to TRBJ1-2; 11 bases line up with TRBD1. The V and J ends lost 0 bases and 6 bases, in that order; junction bases with no gene match: 6. The CDR3 has 16 amino acids. CDR1 and CDR2 (germline): PRHDT, FYEKMQ (reference sequence). The CDR3 loop reads CASSLGGTGGVDGYTF. The CDR3 nucleotides are TGTGCCAGCAGCTTAGGCGGGACAGGGGGTGTCGATGGCTACACCTTC.

Only one count was recorded for this clone. J is TRBJ1-4 and V is TRBV11-2, with TRBD1 identical over 8 bases. Per the germline V gene, CDR1 is SGHAT and CDR2 is FQNNGV. CDR3 length equals 14 residues. The ends lost 6 bases at V and 8 bases at J; junction bases unmatched: 8. The CDR3 is CASRPTGTGEKLFF. For the CDR3, the DNA is TGTGCCAGCAGGCCCACCGGGACAGGCGAAAAACTGTTTTTT.